Following are 9 T cell receptor beta chains from one sample sequenced in a study of cytomegalovirus exposure and HLA in healthy donors. The PCR had 60 Vbeta and 13 Jbeta primers. This table comes from immunoSEQ multiplex PCR, and its TCRdb copy is limited to in-frame clones, with some not included. The sample shows approximately 180,000 clones, about four fifths of them seen only once. The sequenced material came from PBMCs. The receptors were sampled from a young man in good health and CMV-seropositive.

V usage is TRBV5-6 and J usage is TRBJ1-3; no definite D call. Between the trimmed V and J ends, which lost 1 base and 0 bases, there was a span of 5 bases. Per germline, CDR1 SGHDT and CDR2 YYEEEE. This CDR3 has 14 residues. CDR3 nucleotides: TGTGCCAGCAGCTTGCAGGACTCTGGAAACACCATATATTTT. Translation: CASSLQDSGNTIYF.

The chain has TRBV7-9 and TRBJ2-5; 8 bases match TRBD1. This CDR3 has 14 amino acids. CDR1 and CDR2 (germline): SEHNR, FQNEAQ (reference sequence). V gave up 6 bases and J gave up 5 bases; unmatched junction bases: 8. The CDR3 reads CASRRTTGEETQYF. CDR3 nucleotide sequence: TGTGCCAGCAGACGGACGACAGGGGAGGAGACCCAGTACTTC.

The chain combines TRBV6-5 with TRBJ1-5, with TRBD1 matching over 7 bases. V dropped 7 bases and J dropped 0; count of bases not matched to a gene: 6. CDR1 is MNHEY and CDR2 is SVGAGI in the germline V gene. There are 15 residues in the CDR3. The CDR3 reads CASKTGTASNQPQHF. CDR3 DNA: TGTGCCAGCAAAACCGGGACAGCTAGCAATCAGCCCCAGCATTTT.

The chain has TRBV4-1 and TRBJ2-1; tentative D call: TRBD1 (5 bases). The CDR3 totals 14 residues. In germline, CDR1 is MGHRA, CDR2 YSYEKL. V shed 4 bases and J shed 8 bases, with 15 bases lying between them. The CDR3 spells CASSPQLQGYEQFF. The CDR3 nucleotides are TGCGCCAGCAGCCCCCAGCTTCAGGGATATGAGCAGTTCTTC.

This chain connects TRBV11-2 to TRBJ2-7; 9 bases line up with TRBD2. V shed 3 bases, J shed 6 bases, and the junction held 12 bases outside the gene matches. This CDR3 spans 16 amino acids. Looked up from germline, CDR1 is SGHAT and CDR2 is FQNNGV. The CDR3 DNA sequence: TGTGCCAGCAGCTTGCAGGGGCGGGGGGGCCCCTCCGAGCAGTACTTC. The encoded protein is CASSLQGRGGPSEQYF.

The CDR3 loop is CASSLGRRHTAYNSPLHF. CDR3 sequence (DNA): TGTGCCAGCAGCTTAGGTCGTAGACATACGGCCTATAATTCACCCCTCCACTTT. The rearrangement links TRBV7-6 to TRBJ1-6; D is undetermined. Trimming took off 1 base at V and 2 bases at J, with 15 bases between the two ends. The CDR3 spans 18 residues. Germline values: CDR1 SGHVS, CDR2 FNYEAQ.

V gene TRBV29-1 combines with J gene TRBJ2-7; 7 nucleotides agree with TRBD1. The CDR3 has 12 residues. Germline V gives CDR1 SQVTM, CDR2 ANQGSEA. The J segment lost 2 bases and the V segment lost 4 bases, leaving 2 bases of the junction unmatched. The DNA for the CDR3 is TGCAGCGTTGTTCAGGGGGCCTACGAGCAGTACTTC. Translating gives CSVVQGAYEQYF.

J is TRBJ2-1 and V is TRBV6-4; 9 bases are a match to TRBD2. Germline V gene lookup returns CDR1 MRHNA and CDR2 SNTAGT. The CDR3 has 15 residues. The V segment lost 3 bases and the J segment 6 bases; nucleotides outside the gene matches: 6. The CDR3 spells CASSEKAGGGNEQFF. The CDR3 DNA is TGTGCCAGCAGTGAAAAAGCGGGGGGCGGCAATGAGCAGTTCTTC.

This chain uses TRBV7-2 with TRBJ1-1; tentative D call: TRBD1 (6 bases). CDR3 size: 16 residues. Deletions cut 3 bases from V and 3 bases from J, with 17 bases between. In germline, CDR1 is SGHTA, CDR2 FQGNSA. In nucleotides, the CDR3 is TGTGCCAGCAGCTTCGGGGGGCTGAAATATGACACTGAAGCTTTCTTT. Amino acids: CASSFGGLKYDTEAFF.